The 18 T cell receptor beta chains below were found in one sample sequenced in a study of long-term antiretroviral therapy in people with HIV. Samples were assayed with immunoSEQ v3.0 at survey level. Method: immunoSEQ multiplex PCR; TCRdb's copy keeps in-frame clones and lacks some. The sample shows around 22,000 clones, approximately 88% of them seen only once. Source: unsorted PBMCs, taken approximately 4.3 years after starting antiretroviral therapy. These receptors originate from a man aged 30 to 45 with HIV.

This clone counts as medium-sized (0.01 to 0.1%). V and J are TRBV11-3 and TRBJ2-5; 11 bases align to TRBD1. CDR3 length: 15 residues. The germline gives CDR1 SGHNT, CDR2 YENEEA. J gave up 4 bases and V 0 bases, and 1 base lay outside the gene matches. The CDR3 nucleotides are TGTGCCAGCAGCTTAGATGGGACAGGGGGAGAGACCCAGTACTTC. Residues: CASSLDGTGGETQYF.

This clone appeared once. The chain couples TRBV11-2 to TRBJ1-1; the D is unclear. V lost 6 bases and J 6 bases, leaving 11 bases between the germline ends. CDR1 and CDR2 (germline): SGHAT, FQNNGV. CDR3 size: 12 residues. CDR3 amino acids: CASRSVAPEAFF. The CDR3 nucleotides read TGTGCCAGCAGGTCTGTCGCTCCTGAAGCTTTCTTT. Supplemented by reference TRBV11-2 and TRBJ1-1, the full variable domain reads EAGVAQSPRYKIIEKRQSVAFWCNPISGHATLYWYQQILGQGPKLLIQFQNNGVVDDSQLPKDRFSAERLKGVDSTLKIQPAKLEDSAVYLCASRSVAPEAFFGQGTRLTVV.

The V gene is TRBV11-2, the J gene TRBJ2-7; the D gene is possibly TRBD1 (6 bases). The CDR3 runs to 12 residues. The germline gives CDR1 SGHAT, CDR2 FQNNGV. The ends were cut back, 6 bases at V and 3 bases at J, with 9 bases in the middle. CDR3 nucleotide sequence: TGTGCCAGCAGACTACAGGGCTACGAGCAGTACTTC. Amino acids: CASRLQGYEQYF.

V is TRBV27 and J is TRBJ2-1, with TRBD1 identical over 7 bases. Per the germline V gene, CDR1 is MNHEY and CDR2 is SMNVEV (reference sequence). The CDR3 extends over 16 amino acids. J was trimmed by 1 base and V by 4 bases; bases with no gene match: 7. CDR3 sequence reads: CASSWTGDGSYNEQFF. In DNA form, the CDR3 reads TGTGCCAGCAGTTGGACAGGAGACGGGTCCTACAATGAGCAGTTCTTC.

CDR3 protein: CASSYSGRGSGNTIYF. The DNA for the CDR3 is TGTGCCAGCAGTTACTCGGGCAGGGGGTCTGGAAACACCATATATTTT. The rearrangement uses TRBV6-5 and TRBJ1-3; TRBD1 matches at 7 bases. The CDR3 sequence is 16 residues long. Germline-derived CDR1 and CDR2 are MNHEY and SVGAGI. Trimming removed 0 bases from V and 1 base from J; junction bases left unmatched: 3.

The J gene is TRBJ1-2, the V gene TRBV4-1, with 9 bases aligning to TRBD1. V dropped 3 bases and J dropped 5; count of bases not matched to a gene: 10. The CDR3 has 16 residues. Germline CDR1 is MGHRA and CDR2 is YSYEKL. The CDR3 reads CASSQNTGTGLYGYTF. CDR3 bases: TGCGCCAGCAGCCAGAACACCGGGACAGGGTTATATGGCTACACCTTC.

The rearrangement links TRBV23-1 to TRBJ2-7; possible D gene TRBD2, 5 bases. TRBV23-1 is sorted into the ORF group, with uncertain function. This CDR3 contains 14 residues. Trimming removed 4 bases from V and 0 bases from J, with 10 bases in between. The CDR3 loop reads CASSLLGSSYEQYF. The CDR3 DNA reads TGCGCCAGCAGTCTACTGGGGAGCTCCTACGAGCAGTACTTC.

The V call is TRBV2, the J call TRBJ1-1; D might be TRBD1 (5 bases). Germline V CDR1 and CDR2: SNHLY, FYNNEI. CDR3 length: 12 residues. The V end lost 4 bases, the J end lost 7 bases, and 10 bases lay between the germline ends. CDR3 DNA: TGTGCCAGCAGTGCTCAGGGATTTGAAGCTTTCTTT. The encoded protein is CASSAQGFEAFF.

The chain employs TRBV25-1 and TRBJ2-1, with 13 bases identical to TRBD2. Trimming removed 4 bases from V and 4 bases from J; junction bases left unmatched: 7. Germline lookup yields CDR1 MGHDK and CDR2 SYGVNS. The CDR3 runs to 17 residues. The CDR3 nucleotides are TGTGCCAGCAGTGGCAGGACTAGCGGGAGACAATACAATGAGCAGTTCTTC. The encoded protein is CASSGRTSGRQYNEQFF.

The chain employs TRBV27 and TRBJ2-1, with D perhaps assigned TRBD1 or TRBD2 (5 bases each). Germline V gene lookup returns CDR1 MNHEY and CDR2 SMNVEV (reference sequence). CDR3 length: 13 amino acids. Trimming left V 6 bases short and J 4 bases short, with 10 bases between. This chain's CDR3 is CASRLGTYNEQFF. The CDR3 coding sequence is TGTGCCAGCAGGTTAGGGACGTACAATGAGCAGTTCTTC.

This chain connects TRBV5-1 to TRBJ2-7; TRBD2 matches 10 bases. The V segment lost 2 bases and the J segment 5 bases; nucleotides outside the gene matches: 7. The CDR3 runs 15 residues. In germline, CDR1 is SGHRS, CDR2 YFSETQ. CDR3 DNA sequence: TGCGCCAGCAGCTTCGGTGCTAGCGGGGGTGACGAGCAGTACTTC. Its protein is CASSFGASGGDEQYF.

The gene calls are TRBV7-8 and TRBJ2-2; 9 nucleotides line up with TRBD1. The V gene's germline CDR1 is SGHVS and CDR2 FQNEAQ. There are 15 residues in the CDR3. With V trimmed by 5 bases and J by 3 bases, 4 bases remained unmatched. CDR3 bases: TGTGCCAGCAGCACCGGGACAGGGCACACCGGGGAGCTGTTTTTT. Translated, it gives CASSTGTGHTGELFF.

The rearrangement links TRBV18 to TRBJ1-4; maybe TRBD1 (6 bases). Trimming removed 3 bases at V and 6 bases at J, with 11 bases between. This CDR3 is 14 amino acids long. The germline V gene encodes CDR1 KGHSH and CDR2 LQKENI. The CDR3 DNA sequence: TGTGCCAGCTCACCGGAGGGGGGGGATGAAAAACTGTTTTTT. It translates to CASSPEGGDEKLFF.

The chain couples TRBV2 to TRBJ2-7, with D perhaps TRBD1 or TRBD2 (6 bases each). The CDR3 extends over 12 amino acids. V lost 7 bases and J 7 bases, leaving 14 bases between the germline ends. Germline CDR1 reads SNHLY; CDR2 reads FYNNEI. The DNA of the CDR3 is TGTGCCAGCATTGGGGGGCTGGGTGAGCAGTACTTC. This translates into CASIGGLGEQYF.

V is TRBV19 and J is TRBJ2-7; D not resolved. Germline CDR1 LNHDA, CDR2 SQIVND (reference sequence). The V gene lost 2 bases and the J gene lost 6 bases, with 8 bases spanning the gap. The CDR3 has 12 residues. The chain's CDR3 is CASSILGSEQYF. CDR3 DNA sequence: TGTGCCAGTAGTATATTAGGGTCCGAGCAGTACTTC.

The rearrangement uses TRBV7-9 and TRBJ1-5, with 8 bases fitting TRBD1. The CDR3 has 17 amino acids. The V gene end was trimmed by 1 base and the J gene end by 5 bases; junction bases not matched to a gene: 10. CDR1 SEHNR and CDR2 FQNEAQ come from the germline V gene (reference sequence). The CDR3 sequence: CASSLGIGETGDQPQHF. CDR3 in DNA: TGTGCCAGCAGCTTAGGAATTGGAGAGACAGGGGATCAGCCCCAGCATTTT. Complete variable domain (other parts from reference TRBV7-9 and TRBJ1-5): DTGVSQNPRHKITKRGQNVTFRCDPISEHNRLYWYRQTLGQGPEFLTYFQNEAQLEKSRLLSDRFSAERPKGSFSTLEIQRTEQGDSAMYLCASSLGIGETGDQPQHFGDGTRLSIL.

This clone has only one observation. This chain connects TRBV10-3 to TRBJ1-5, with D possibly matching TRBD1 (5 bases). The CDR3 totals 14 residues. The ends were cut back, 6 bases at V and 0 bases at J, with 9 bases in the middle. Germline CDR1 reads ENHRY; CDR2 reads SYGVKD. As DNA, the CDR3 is TGTGCCATCAGCGAGACAGATAGCAATCAGCCCCAGCATTTT. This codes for CAISETDSNQPQHF.

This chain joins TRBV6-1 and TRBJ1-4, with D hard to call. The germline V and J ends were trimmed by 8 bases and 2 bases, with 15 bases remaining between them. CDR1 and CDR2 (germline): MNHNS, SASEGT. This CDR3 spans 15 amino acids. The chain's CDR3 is CASLPREGTNEKLFF. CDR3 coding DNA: TGTGCCAGCCTCCCACGTGAGGGTACTAATGAAAAACTGTTTTTT.